This T cell receptor (beta chain) was observed in a study of STAT5B mutations in CD4+ large granular lymphocyte leukemia (dated by TCRdb to between 2021 and 2024). For context, the study as a whole: Among healthy controls, the CDR3 'QG' motif was associated with a particular HLA allele. Flow cytometry performed on FACSCanto II or FACSVerse showed that the purified fractions had more than 95% purity among lymphocytes. The study compared the TCRbeta repertoires of patients with CD4+ T-cell large granular lymphocyte leukemia against those of healthy blood donors. General conclusions and limits of the study: Data were not HLA-matched; higher clonality in CD4+ versus CD8+ T-LGLL could reflect the relatively small sample size. Enrichment of TRBV06-family usage was observed among the top patient clones (8/27) relative to healthy controls (2/35). Greater clonality appeared to be present in CD4-sorted patient repertoires than in healthy CD4+ repertoires, and the difference was retained after the putative leukemic clones were removed. Main leukemic clonotypes were private to each patient, although about a quarter of the main leukemic clonotypes were found at low frequency in the non-leukemic repertoires of other patients.

Taken from the germline V gene, the CDR1 and CDR2 loops are SGHVS and FQNEAQ. The junction carries 24 bases between V and J, which are trimmed by 5 bases and 5 bases respectively. Including cysteine and phenylalanine, the CDR3 has 17 amino acids. Only CDR3 DNA remains: 51 bases, in frame from the first base. TCRbeta rearrangements were sequenced from genomic DNA using the immunoSEQ assay at survey resolution. Per the authors' processing: In the TCR sequencing data, the smallest productive clonotype frequency that could be detected was 2.59 x 10-5. Only productive TCRbeta rearrangements, defined as complete and in-frame sequences, were included in the analyses. Simpson clonality, calculated in the immunoSEQ Analyzer version 3.0, was used as the measure of sample clonality. Clones were grouped by frequency into very rare, small, medium, large (1-20%) or hyperexpanded (>20%) categories. Generation probabilities were estimated with OLGA 1.2.3, V-gene circos plots were generated with VDJtools, specificities were searched for in VDJdb, and CDR3 motifs were identified with GLIPH. The table was pulled from immuneACCESS by TCRdb, which kept in-frame rearrangements only. Such tables lose some clones; where checked, under half of the loss comes from unresolved V genes, and the rest has no known cause. V, J and clone size were drawn from that table, and D and trimming were deduced from the DNA. The sample yields tens of thousands of clones; 70% to 75% were counted once. The ten biggest clones cover around 30% of the sample.

Buffy coats from 35 to 45 blood donors, supplied by the Finnish Red Cross blood service, were used as healthy controls. All TCR-sequenced material derived from peripheral blood: patient blood samples and healthy donor buffy coats. Ficoll-Hypaque gradient centrifugation was used to isolate peripheral blood mononuclear cells. CD4+ cells were purified magnetically from the buffy coats of healthy controls. Genomic DNA was extracted using the Gentra Puregene Cell and Tissue kit, and a Qubit 2.0 fluorometer was used to quantify it. Of note for this clone: The antigen it recognizes is unknown. Base-call qualities are not available, and no considerably larger clone is one nucleotide away.

What was sequenced was CD4+ T cells from blood buffy coats. This sequence was found in a human donor in good health. The chain joins TRBV7-8 to TRBJ2-5, with an unclear D gene assignment. In nucleotide form, the sequence is TGTGCCAGCAGCCAACCCCTTGGGCAAGAGGTTCAGGAGACCCAGTACTTC. The encoded protein is CASSQPLGQEVQETQYF.